This T cell receptor (beta chain) comes out of a study of blood T cell repertoires in COVID-19. Deletions cut 4 bases from V and 12 bases from J, with 16 bases between. Germline V gives CDR1 LGHDT, CDR2 YNNKEL (reference sequence). The CDR3 spans 13 residues. Profiling relied on immunoSEQ multiplex PCR, and the TCRdb table lists in-frame clones only, not all of them. The repertoire holds around 130,000 clones, around 86% seen once, with approximately 20% in the top ten. This clonotype was obtained from a man aged 25-45 years who had recovered from COVID-19. The sequenced sample consisted of PBMCs or T cells enriched from blood (not recorded which). The V and J genes are TRBV3-1 (or the pseudogene TRBV3-2) and TRBJ2-1; TRBD2 is a possible D gene (5 bases). The CDR3: CASSPRGRERQFF. The CDR3 DNA reads as TGTGCCAGCAGCCCAAGAGGAAGGGAGCGGCAGTTCTTC.